This entry concerns a single T cell receptor (beta chain). The sample is drawn from a study of blood T cell repertoires in COVID-19. Study in general: Samples came from the United States, Italy and Spain, spanning acute and convalescent COVID-19.

Germline V gene data show CDR1 as SGHVS and CDR2 as FQNEAQ. Trimming took 2 bases from V and 1 from J, leaving 12 bases between them. The CDR3 is made up of 16 amino acids. As processed by the authors: Reference gene primer amplification gave nucleated cell count estimates. This table comes from immunoSEQ multiplex PCR, and its TCRdb copy is limited to in-frame clones, with some not included. V, J and clone size derive from that table, while D and trimming were established from the DNA sequence. The data show approximately 290,000 clones, approximately 85% seen once. The rearrangement uses TRBV7-8 and TRBJ2-4; maybe TRBD1 (5 bases). Sequenced input: peripheral blood. This clonotype was obtained from a human donor with COVID-19, enrolled during active disease. The donor label of this sample is uncertain. The DNA for the CDR3 is TGTGCCAGCAGCTTACAGGGTCTAGACGCCAAAAACATTCAGTACTTC. Its protein product is CASSLQGLDAKNIQYF.